Below, one T cell receptor beta chain is given with its context. Its antigen is unknown. Trimming at V came to 2 bases and at J to 0 bases, leaving 5 bases not matched to a gene. CDR1 is ENHRY, CDR2 SYGVKD, per germline. The CDR3 runs to 16 residues. Vbeta (60) and Jbeta (13) primers were used in the PCR. Sequencing used immunoSEQ multiplex PCR; TCRdb keeps in-frame clones, though not all of them. The repertoire holds 200,000 to 250,000 clones, with less than 85% as singletons. The data derive from a study of cytomegalovirus exposure and HLA in healthy donors. Overall study results and limits: Immune exposure data for these donors was limited to CMV serostatus. Associated with cytomegalovirus, according to the listing, were 150 to 200 TCR beta chains. Indistinguishable V segments such as TRBV6-2 and TRBV6-3 were excluded. Within a later analysis, the majority of CMV-associated TCR beta chains appeared HLA-restricted.

V gene TRBV10-3 combines with J gene TRBJ1-2, with 8 nucleotides matching TRBD1. The clonotype originates from a man between 18 and 35 years old in good health and CMV-seronegative. Sequencing was carried out using PBMCs. The CDR3, as DNA: TGTGCCATCAGTGAGGGCACAGGGGGAACTAACTATGGCTACACCTTC. As protein: CAISEGTGGTNYGYTF.